The 14 T cell receptor beta chains below come from one sample, sequenced in a study of blood T cell repertoires in COVID-19. Profiling relied on immunoSEQ multiplex PCR, and the TCRdb table lists in-frame clones only, not all of them. The sample holds roughly 280,000 clones, about 85% seen once. Sample: peripheral blood. The receptors here all came from a man between 60 and 70 years old with acute or convalescent COVID-19.

The chain carries TRBV5-1 and TRBJ2-5; no clear D. Germline V lookup: CDR1 SGHRS, CDR2 YFSETQ. Trimming pared 4 bases from V and 2 bases from J, leaving 6 bases between. This CDR3 is built from 12 residues. The CDR3 spells CASSNSQETQYF. The CDR3 DNA reads TGCGCCAGCAGCAACAGTCAAGAGACCCAGTACTTC.

The chain joins TRBV11-2 to TRBJ2-1; TRBD1 matches at 11 bases. The CDR3 extends over 16 amino acids. Germline lookup yields CDR1 SGHAT and CDR2 FQNNGV. V gave up 1 base and J gave up 6 bases; unmatched junction bases: 5. DNA for the CDR3: TGTGCCAGCAGCTTAGTCGTGGGACAGGGGGGCAATGAGCAGTTCTTC. The encoded protein is CASSLVVGQGGNEQFF.

This chain uses TRBV12-5 with TRBJ1-1, with 7 positions matching TRBD1. The CDR3 is 13 residues long. CDR1 LGHNT and CDR2 FRNRAP come from the germline V gene. Unmatched junction bases numbered 8, after V lost 7 bases and J lost 6 bases. CDR3 sequence reads: CASASQGPSEAFF. The DNA of the CDR3 is TGTGCTAGTGCCTCACAGGGGCCGTCTGAAGCTTTCTTT.

This chain uses TRBV4-2 with TRBJ1-5; D is unresolved. The CDR3 sequence is 13 residues long. Germline V lookup: CDR1 LGHNA, CDR2 YNFKEQ. The V and J ends lost 0 bases and 7 bases respectively, with 7 bases between them. CDR3 sequence: CASSQDLRQPQHF. The CDR3 region has the DNA TGTGCCAGCAGCCAAGATTTGAGACAGCCCCAGCATTTT.

The genes are TRBV2 and TRBJ1-2; no definite D call. This CDR3 contains 16 residues. V lost 2 bases and J lost 5, with 18 bases in between. Germline assignment: CDR1 SNHLY and CDR2 FYNNEI. The CDR3 nucleotides are TGTGCCAGCAGTGAAAACAGCAAGTCCCTTTATTATGGCTACACCTTC. This sequence encodes CASSENSKSLYYGYTF.

The chain employs TRBV27 and TRBJ1-5; D remains ambiguous. This CDR3 contains 14 residues. The V gene lost 2 bases and the J gene lost 4 bases, with 9 bases spanning the gap. Germline CDR1 MNHEY, CDR2 SMNVEV (reference sequence). The CDR3 region has the DNA TGTGCCAGCAGTTTAGTTGGGGAGAATCAGCCCCAGCATTTT. Its protein is CASSLVGENQPQHF.

V is TRBV29-1 and J is TRBJ1-1; D might be TRBD1 (6 bases). The CDR3 has 15 residues. The V gene's germline CDR1 is SQVTM and CDR2 ANQGSEA. Trimming shortened V by 7 bases and J by 5 bases, and 23 bases separated the two germline ends. CDR3 sequence (DNA): TGCAGCGCCAGAAGATCCACAGGGCAGAGGACTGAAGCTTTCTTT. Its translation: CSARRSTGQRTEAFF.

A few counts support this clone. V and J are TRBV6-1 and TRBJ1-2; 7 bases line up with TRBD1. The CDR3 is 17 residues long. V lost 0 bases to trimming and J lost 5 bases; unmatched junction nucleotides: 12. Germline V gene lookup returns CDR1 MNHNS and CDR2 SASEGT. The CDR3 sequence: CASSEARGHVVRYGYTF. CDR3 DNA sequence: TGTGCCAGCAGTGAAGCGAGGGGGCACGTGGTACGGTATGGCTACACCTTC.

The chain employs TRBV28 and TRBJ1-5; 8 bases align to TRBD1. This CDR3 is built from 14 residues. J lost 4 bases, V lost 6 bases, and 5 bases had no gene match. Looked up from germline, CDR1 is MDHEN and CDR2 is SYDVKM. This CDR3 reads CASRGTGYNQPQHF. CDR3 nucleotides: TGTGCCAGCAGGGGGACAGGTTATAATCAGCCCCAGCATTTT. The complete variable domain, with remaining parts taken from reference TRBV28 and TRBJ1-5, reads DVKVTQSSRYLVKRTGEKVFLECVQDMDHENMFWYRQDPGLGLRLIYFSYDVKMKEKGDIPEGYSVSREKKERFSLILESASTNQTSMYLCASRGTGYNQPQHFGDGTRLSIL.

The chain is built from TRBV5-1 and TRBJ2-7; D possibly corresponds to TRBD1 (5 bases). V lost 1 base and J 3 bases, leaving 8 bases between the germline ends. This CDR3 region has 13 residues. In germline, CDR1 is SGHRS, CDR2 YFSETQ. The CDR3 loop reads CASSLRQGYEQYF. In DNA, the CDR3 is TGCGCCAGCAGCTTGAGGCAGGGCTACGAGCAGTACTTC.

The chain is built from TRBV7-9 and TRBJ1-1; D ambiguous. V was cut by 4 bases and J by 6 bases, with 15 bases left in between. The CDR3 consists of 14 residues. Germline lookup yields CDR1 SEHNR and CDR2 FQNEAQ (reference sequence). CDR3 residues: CASSSSGSSAEAFF. The DNA for the CDR3 is TGTGCCAGCAGCTCCTCGGGTTCCAGTGCTGAAGCTTTCTTT.

The CDR3 spells CASSPPQGYEQYF. The CDR3 DNA follows: TGTGCCAGCTCACCACCCCAGGGCTACGAGCAGTACTTC. The rearrangement uses TRBV18 and TRBJ2-7; maybe TRBD1 (5 bases). Germline V gene sequence: CDR1 KGHSH, CDR2 LQKENI. V lost 0 bases to trimming and J lost 3 bases, with 6 bases between them. The CDR3 length is 13 residues. Combining the CDR3 with reference TRBV18 and TRBJ2-7 gives the whole variable domain NAGVMQNPRHLVRRRGQEARLRCSPMKGHSHVYWYRQLPEEGLKFMVYLQKENIIDESGMPKERFSAEFPKEGPSILRIQQVVRGDSAAYFCASSPPQGYEQYFGPGTRLTVT.

Only one count was recorded for this clone. The chain combines TRBV15 with TRBJ1-1; D unclear. The CDR3 contains 15 residues. V was pared by 1 base and J by 5 bases, with 14 bases between. Germline V lookup: CDR1 LNHNV, CDR2 YYDKDF (reference sequence). The CDR3 DNA sequence: TGTGCCACCAGCAGAGGGGGTAGCGGGCGAACTGAAGCTTTCTTT. Translated: CATSRGGSGRTEAFF.

The chain employs TRBV12-3 or TRBV12-4 and TRBJ2-3, with D tentatively TRBD1 (5 bases). V shed 6 bases and J shed 3 bases, with 10 bases lying between them. The CDR3 is 13 residues long. The CDR3 DNA follows: TGTGCCAGCAGATTCTCAGGGACAGATACGCAGTATTTT. This codes for CASRFSGTDTQYF.